This T cell receptor beta chain emerged from a study of blood T cell repertoires in COVID-19. TCRdb keeps only in-frame clones here, not all; method: immunoSEQ multiplex PCR. Among approximately 190,000 clones listed, over 80% were seen once. The junction had 8 bases not matched to a gene; V was cut back by 5 bases and J by 5 bases. Per germline, CDR1 MDHEN and CDR2 SYDVKM. The CDR3 spans 14 residues. Sequenced sample: peripheral blood. The chain employs TRBV28 and TRBJ1-2, with 7 nucleotides matching TRBD1. This clonotype originated in a woman in her forties with acute or convalescent COVID-19. The CDR3 here is CASSTRGLLYGYTF. In DNA, the CDR3 is TGTGCCAGCAGTACAAGGGGGCTACTATATGGCTACACCTTC.